Listed below are T cell receptor beta chains from one sample, sequenced in a study of cytomegalovirus exposure and HLA in healthy donors. This table comes from immunoSEQ multiplex PCR, and its TCRdb copy is limited to in-frame clones, with some not included. The data show more than 110,000 clones, roughly 70% seen once. Sequenced sample: PBMCs. The receptors here all came from a man younger than 45 in good health and CMV-seronegative. The CDR3 runs from the conserved cysteine through the conserved F or W. A D gene is named only where the DNA matches it firmly. The size field is filled for only some rows; it gives once, few, many or a size class.

d_gene	v_gene	j_gene	abundance	CDR3nt	CDR3aa
TRBD2	TRBV18	TRBJ2-1	-	TGTGCCAGCTCACCGCTGCTAGCGGGGGACAATGAGCAGTTCTTC	CASSPLLAGDNEQFF
-	TRBV6-5	TRBJ2-3	few	TGTGCCAGCAGTTCCTCCGGGACTAGCACAGATACGCAGTATTTT	CASSSSGTSTDTQYF
TRBD1	TRBV28	TRBJ2-7	-	TGTGCCAGCGGGACAGGGGGCGGGTCCTACGAGCAGTACTTC	CASGTGGGSYEQYF
TRBD1	TRBV5-6	TRBJ1-5	-	TGTGCCAGCAGCTGGGGACAGCAAACAATACAGCCCCAGCATTTT	CASSWGQQTIQPQHF
TRBD1	TRBV2	TRBJ1-4	once	TGTGCCAGCAGGCCAGGGGGTGAAAAACTGTTTTTT	CASRPGGEKLFF
-	TRBV6-6	TRBJ2-7	-	TGTGCCACCGGGACACCAGGCCTCGAGCAGTACTTC	CATGTPGLEQYF
TRBD1	TRBV19	TRBJ2-1	-	TGTGCCAGTAGTATCCCCGGGACAGGGGGCGTCAATGAGCAGTTCTTC	CASSIPGTGGVNEQFF
TRBD2	TRBV6-4	TRBJ2-7	few	TGTGCCAGCAGTGACTCGCGGGGGAACTACGAGCAGTACTTC	CASSDSRGNYEQYF
-	TRBV6-1	TRBJ1-5	few	TGTGCCAGCAGTCGGGGAACCTCGGGTCAGCCCCAGCATTTT	CASSRGTSGQPQHF
TRBD1	TRBV28	TRBJ1-4	few	TGTGCCAGCAGCTCCCCTTGGACAGGGGGTAATGAAAAACTGTTTTTT	CASSSPWTGGNEKLFF
-	TRBV29-1	TRBJ2-5	-	TGCAGCGTCTCCCGGCCGGACTACCAAGAGACCCAGTACTTC	CSVSRPDYQETQYF
TRBD2	TRBV7-2	TRBJ2-7	-	TGTGCCAGCAGCTTCAGTCTAGCGGGTTCCTCCTACGAGCAGTACTTC	CASSFSLAGSSYEQYF
-	TRBV6-6	TRBJ1-2	-	TGTGCCAGCAGCAAAGGTTGGACAGATGGCTACACCTTC	CASSKGWTDGYTF
-	TRBV15	TRBJ2-7	-	TGTGCCACCAGCAGAGATACAACTCAGGGCCACGAGCAGTACTTC	CATSRDTTQGHEQYF
TRBD2	TRBV7-8	TRBJ2-7	-	TGTGCCAGCAGCTGGAGGACTAGCGGGAACGAGCAGTACTTC	CASSWRTSGNEQYF
-	TRBV18	TRBJ1-5	-	TGTGCCAGCTCACCCAGCGTAGGACTTGATCAGCCCCAGCATTTT	CASSPSVGLDQPQHF
-	TRBV7-9	TRBJ1-6	-	TGTGCCAGCAGCTTAGGGGGAGCAGGGGAGAATTCACCCCTCCACTTT	CASSLGGAGENSPLHF
-	TRBV10-3	TRBJ2-7	-	TGTGCCATCAACTCGGGACCGGGGGTTTTAAAGGAGCAGTACTTC	CAINSGPGVLKEQYF
-	TRBV28	TRBJ2-3	-	TGTGCCAGCAGTTTGGGGCACACAGATACGCAGTATTTT	CASSLGHTDTQYF
-	TRBV28	TRBJ2-3	-	TGTGCCAGCAGGTTTAACACAGATACGCAGTATTTT	CASRFNTDTQYF
-	TRBV6-5	TRBJ1-2	once	TGTGCCAGCAGTCGGGGGTTAGCTAACTATGGCTACACCTTC	CASSRGLANYGYTF
-	TRBV29-1	TRBJ1-2	-	TGCAGCCTCAACCGGGAGCCTCCCTACGCTAACTATGGCTACACCTTC	CSLNREPPYANYGYTF
-	TRBV7-9	TRBJ2-7	-	TGTGCCAGCAGCTTAGGGACGGGGAGCTACGAGCAGTACTTC	CASSLGTGSYEQYF
TRBD2	TRBV5-4	TRBJ2-1	-	TGTGCCAGCAGCCGGCAGGGGACTAGCGGGGCCAATGAGCAGTTCTTC	CASSRQGTSGANEQFF
TRBD2	TRBV4-1	TRBJ2-5	once	TGCGCCAGCAGCCAAGATGGGCCAGCGGGGGGGAAAGAGACCCAGTACTTC	CASSQDGPAGGKETQYF
-	TRBV29-1	TRBJ2-3	-	TGCAGCCATGACGCTCCGGGGGATACGCAGTATTTT	CSHDAPGDTQYF
TRBD2	TRBV2	TRBJ2-1	-	TGTGCCAGCAGCCCCTGGGTAGCGGGAGGAGTTGAGCAGTTCTTC	CASSPWVAGGVEQFF
-	TRBV7-9	TRBJ1-2	few	TGTGCCAGCGCCGGGGGGGATGGCTACACCTTC	CASAGGDGYTF
TRBD1	TRBV5-5	TRBJ1-1	-	TGTGCCAGCAGCAGACAGGGGATTAACACTGAAGCTTTCTTT	CASSRQGINTEAFF
-	TRBV5-5	TRBJ2-2	-	TGTGCCAGCAGCTCATGGCAGGGGAAACACGGGGAGCTGTTTTTT	CASSSWQGKHGELFF
-	TRBV10-1	TRBJ2-1	once	TGCGCCAGCAGTGAGTCGACTGAAGTCTACAATGAGCAGTTCTTC	CASSESTEVYNEQFF
-	TRBV5-4	TRBJ1-1	-	TGTGCCAGCAGCTTAGGGGGGGAAACTGAAGCTTTCTTT	CASSLGGETEAFF
TRBD1	TRBV29-1	TRBJ1-2	-	TGCAGCGTTGAATATGGGACAGGGTTTCACACCTTC	CSVEYGTGFHTF
TRBD1	TRBV12-5	TRBJ1-1	-	TGTGCTAGTGGTTTGGAGGCAGGGGGTACGGGAGCTTTCTTT	CASGLEAGGTGAFF
TRBD1	TRBV6-5	TRBJ2-7	-	TGTGCCAGCAGTTACCATGGGACAGGGGGCTACGAGCAGTACTTC	CASSYHGTGGYEQYF
-	TRBV7-3	TRBJ2-2	-	TGTGCCAGCAGCTTAAGCTCCAGGGGCGGGGAGCTGTTTTTT	CASSLSSRGGELFF
TRBD1	TRBV5-1	TRBJ2-1	few	TGCGCCACGAAACCGGGACAGGGGTCCAATGAGCAGTTCTTC	CATKPGQGSNEQFF
-	TRBV5-1	TRBJ2-6	-	TGCGCCAGCAGCGTATCTGCCGGGACATTTGCTGGGGCCAACGTCCTGACTTTC	CASSVSAGTFAGANVLTF
TRBD1	TRBV30	TRBJ1-1	-	TGTGCCTGGAGTGACCAGGGGGCAACTGAAGCTTTCTTT	CAWSDQGATEAFF
TRBD1	TRBV15	TRBJ1-3	once	TGTGCCACCAGCAGAGACATAGACAGGGGGTATGGAAACACCATATATTTT	CATSRDIDRGYGNTIYF
TRBD1	TRBV5-6	TRBJ2-7	once	TGTGCCAGCAGCGTGGGACAGCCCTACGAGCAGTACTTC	CASSVGQPYEQYF
-	TRBV7-2	TRBJ1-6	-	TGTGCCAGCAGCTTTGACAGAAACTCACCCCTCCACTTT	CASSFDRNSPLHF
TRBD1	TRBV6-5	TRBJ2-1	-	TGTGCCAGCAGTTACGGCGGGACAGGGTCCTACAATGAGCAGTTCTTC	CASSYGGTGSYNEQFF
TRBD1	TRBV19	TRBJ1-2	-	TGTGCCAGTAGTATAGAGGGGACAGGGGAATATGGCTACACCTTC	CASSIEGTGEYGYTF
TRBD2	TRBV18	TRBJ2-7	-	TGTGCCAGCTCACGGGCTAGCGGGAGTAGGGACGAGCAGTACTTC	CASSRASGSRDEQYF
TRBD1	TRBV4-1	TRBJ2-7	-	TGCGCCAGCAGCCAAGTTCCCAGGGGGCCCTACGGGCAGTACTTC	CASSQVPRGPYGQYF
TRBD1	TRBV28	TRBJ2-7	-	TGTGCCAGTCAGGGTGACAGGGCATCCTACGAGCAGTACTTC	CASQGDRASYEQYF
TRBD1	TRBV7-8	TRBJ1-5	-	TGTGCCAGCAGCTTAGGGATTTACGGGACAGGGTCTTTCCCCTCCAATCAGCCCCAGCATTTT	CASSLGIYGTGSFPSNQPQHF
TRBD1	TRBV6-1	TRBJ1-4	-	TGTGCCAGTCTACCGGGACAGTATAATGAAAAACTGTTTTTT	CASLPGQYNEKLFF
-	TRBV14	TRBJ2-6	-	TGTGCCAGCAGCCAGAATGGGAGGGGGGCCAACGGCCTGACTTTC	CASSQNGRGANGLTF
-	TRBV5-1	TRBJ2-7	-	TGCGCCAGCAGCTTGGAACACACCCGCTCCTACGAGCAGTACTTC	CASSLEHTRSYEQYF
TRBD2	TRBV30	TRBJ2-7	once	TGTGCCTGGAGTGTGGAGCGGGAGATCCACGAGCAGTACTTC	CAWSVEREIHEQYF
-	TRBV28	TRBJ2-7	-	TGTGCCAGCAGTTTGGAGAGGGGTCAGGGGTACGAGCAGTACTTC	CASSLERGQGYEQYF
TRBD1	TRBV14	TRBJ2-3	-	TGTGCCAGCAGCCCTTGGGGGACAGGGGGAACAGATACGCAGTATTTT	CASSPWGTGGTDTQYF
-	TRBV6-6	TRBJ1-2	-	TGTGCCAGCAGTCCCTATACAGGGAACTATGGCTACACCTTC	CASSPYTGNYGYTF